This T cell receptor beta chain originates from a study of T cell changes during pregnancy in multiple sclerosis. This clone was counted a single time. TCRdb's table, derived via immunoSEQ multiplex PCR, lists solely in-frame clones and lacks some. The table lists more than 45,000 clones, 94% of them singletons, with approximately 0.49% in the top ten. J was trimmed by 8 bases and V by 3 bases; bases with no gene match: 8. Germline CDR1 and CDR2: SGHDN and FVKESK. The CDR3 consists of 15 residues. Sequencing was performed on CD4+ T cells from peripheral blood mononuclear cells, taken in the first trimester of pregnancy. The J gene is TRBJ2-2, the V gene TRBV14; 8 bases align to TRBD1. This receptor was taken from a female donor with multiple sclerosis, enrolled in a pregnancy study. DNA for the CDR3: TGTGCCAGCAGCCATCGCCAGGGGGCAACGGGGGAGCTGTTTTTT. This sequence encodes CASSHRQGATGELFF. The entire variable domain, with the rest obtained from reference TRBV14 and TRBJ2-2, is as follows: EAGVTQFPSHSVIEKGQTVTLRCDPISGHDNLYWYRRVMGKEIKFLLHFVKESKQDESGMPNNRFLAERTGGTYSTLKVQPAELEDSGVYFCASSHRQGATGELFFGEGSRLTVL.